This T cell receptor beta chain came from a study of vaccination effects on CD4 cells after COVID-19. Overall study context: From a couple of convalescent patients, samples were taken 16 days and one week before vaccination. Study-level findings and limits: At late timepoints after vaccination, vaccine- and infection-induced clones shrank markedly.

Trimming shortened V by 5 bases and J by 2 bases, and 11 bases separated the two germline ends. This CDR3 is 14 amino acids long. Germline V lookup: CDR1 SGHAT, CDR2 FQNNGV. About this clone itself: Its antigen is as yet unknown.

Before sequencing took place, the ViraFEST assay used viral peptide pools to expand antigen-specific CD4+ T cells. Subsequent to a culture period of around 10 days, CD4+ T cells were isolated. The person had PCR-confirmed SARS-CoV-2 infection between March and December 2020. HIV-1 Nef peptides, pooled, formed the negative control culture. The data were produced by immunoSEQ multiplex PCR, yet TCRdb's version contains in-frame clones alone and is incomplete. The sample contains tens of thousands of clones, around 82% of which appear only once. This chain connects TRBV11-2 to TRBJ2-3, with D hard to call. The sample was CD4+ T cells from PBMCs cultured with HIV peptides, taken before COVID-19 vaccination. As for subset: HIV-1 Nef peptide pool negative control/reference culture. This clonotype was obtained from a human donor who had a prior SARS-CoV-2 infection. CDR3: CASSLNSVTDTQYF. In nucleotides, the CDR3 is TGTGCCAGCAGCCTGAACTCAGTCACAGATACGCAGTATTTT.